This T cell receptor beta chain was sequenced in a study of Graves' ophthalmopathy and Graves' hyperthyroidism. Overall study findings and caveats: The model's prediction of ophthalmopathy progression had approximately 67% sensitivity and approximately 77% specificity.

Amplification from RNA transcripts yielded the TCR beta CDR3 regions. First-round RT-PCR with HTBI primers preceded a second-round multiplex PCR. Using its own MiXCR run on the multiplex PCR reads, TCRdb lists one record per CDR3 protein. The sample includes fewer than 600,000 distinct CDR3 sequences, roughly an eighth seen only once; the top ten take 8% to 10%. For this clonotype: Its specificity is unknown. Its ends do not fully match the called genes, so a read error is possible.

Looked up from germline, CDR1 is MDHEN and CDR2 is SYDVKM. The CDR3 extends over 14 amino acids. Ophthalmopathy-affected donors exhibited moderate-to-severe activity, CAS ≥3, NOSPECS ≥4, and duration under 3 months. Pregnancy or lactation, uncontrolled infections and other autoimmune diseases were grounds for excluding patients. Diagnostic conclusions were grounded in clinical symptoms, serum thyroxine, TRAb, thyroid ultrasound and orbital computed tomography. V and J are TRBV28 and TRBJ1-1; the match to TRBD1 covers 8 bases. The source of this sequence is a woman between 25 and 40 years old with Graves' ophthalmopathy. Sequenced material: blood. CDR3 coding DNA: TGTGGCAGCAGAAGACAGGGGCTGAACACTGAAGCTTTCTTT. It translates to CGSRRQGLNTEAFF. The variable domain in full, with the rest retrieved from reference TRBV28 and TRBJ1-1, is DVKVTQSSRYLVKRTGEKVFLECVQDMDHENMFWYRQDPGLGLRLIYFSYDVKMKEKGDIPEGYSVSREKKERFSLILESASTNQTSMYLCGSRRQGLNTEAFFGQGTRLTVV.